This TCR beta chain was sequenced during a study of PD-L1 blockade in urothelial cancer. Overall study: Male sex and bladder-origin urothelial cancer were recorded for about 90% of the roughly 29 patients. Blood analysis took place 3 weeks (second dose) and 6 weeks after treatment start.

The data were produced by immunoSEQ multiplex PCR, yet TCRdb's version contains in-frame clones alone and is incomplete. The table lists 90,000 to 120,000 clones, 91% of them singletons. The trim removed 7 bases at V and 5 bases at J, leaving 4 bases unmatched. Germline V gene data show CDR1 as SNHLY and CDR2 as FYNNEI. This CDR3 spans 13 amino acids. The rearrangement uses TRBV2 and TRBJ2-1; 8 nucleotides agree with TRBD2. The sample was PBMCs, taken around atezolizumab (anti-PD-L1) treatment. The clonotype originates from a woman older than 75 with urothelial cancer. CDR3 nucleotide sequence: TGTGCCAGCAAACCGGGAGGGAACAATGAGCAGTTCTTC. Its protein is CASKPGGNNEQFF.